Below, one T cell receptor (beta chain) is given with its context. The target antigen is unknown. TCRdb's table, derived via immunoSEQ multiplex PCR, lists solely in-frame clones and lacks some. The data show about 130,000 clones, 85% to 90% seen once. Trimming took off 4 bases at V and 0 bases at J, with 6 bases between the two ends. The germline gives CDR1 SGHRS, CDR2 YFSETQ. The CDR3 extends over 13 amino acids. The data derive from a study of T cell responses to AZD1222 COVID-19 vaccine. As for the study in general: Pooling covered second doses at about 4 or about 12 weeks.

Study findings and constraints: Spike was spanned by vaccine-associated CD4 TCRs, which were dominant at 160-218 and 743-854. Spike-specific TCR breadth and depth were elevated following two AZD1222 doses.

The sequence derives from an adult in good health. This sequence joins TRBV5-1 and TRBJ2-3; D call uncertain. Material: peripheral blood, obtained on day 0 of AZD1222 vaccination. CDR3 region: CASSEPSTDTQYF. The DNA for the CDR3 is TGCGCCAGCAGCGAACCTAGCACAGATACGCAGTATTTT.